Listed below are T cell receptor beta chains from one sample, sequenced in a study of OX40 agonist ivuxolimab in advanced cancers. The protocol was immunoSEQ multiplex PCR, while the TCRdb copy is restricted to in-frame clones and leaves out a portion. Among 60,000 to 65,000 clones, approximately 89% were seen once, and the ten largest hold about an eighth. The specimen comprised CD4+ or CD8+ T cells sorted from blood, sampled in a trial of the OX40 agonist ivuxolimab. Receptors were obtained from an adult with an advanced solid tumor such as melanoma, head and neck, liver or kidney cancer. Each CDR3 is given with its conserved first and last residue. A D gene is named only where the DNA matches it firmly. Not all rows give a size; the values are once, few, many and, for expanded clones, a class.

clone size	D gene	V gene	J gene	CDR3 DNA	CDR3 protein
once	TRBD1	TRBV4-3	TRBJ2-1	TGCGCCAGCAGCCAAGATGAGGGGGCCGCGACCTACAATGAGCAGTTCTTC	CASSQDEGAATYNEQFF
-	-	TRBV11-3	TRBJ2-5	TGTGCCAGCAGCTTAGTAGGGGGGAGGGGTTCAGAGACCCAGTACTTC	CASSLVGGRGSETQYF
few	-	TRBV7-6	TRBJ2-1	TGTGCCAGCGGTGTGGGCCGGAGCTCCTACAATGAGCAGTTCTTC	CASGVGRSSYNEQFF
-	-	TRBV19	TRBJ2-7	TGTGCCAGTAGTATTTCCGGGGGTCTGAGCTCCTACGAGCAGTACTTC	CASSISGGLSSYEQYF
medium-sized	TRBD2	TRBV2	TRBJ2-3	TGTGCCAGGGGGACTAGTAGGGGCACAGATACGCAGTATTTT	CARGTSRGTDTQYF
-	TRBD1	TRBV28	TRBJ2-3	TGTGCCAGCAGTCCGATGACCGACAGGGGCACAGATACGCAGTATTTT	CASSPMTDRGTDTQYF
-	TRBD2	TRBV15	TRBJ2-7	TGTGCCACCAGCAGAGATAGGGGCGGGGGCGAGCAGTACTTC	CATSRDRGGGEQYF
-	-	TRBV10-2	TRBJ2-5	TGCGCCAGCAGTGAACCATTTGACAGTATCCAAGAGACCCAGTACTTC	CASSEPFDSIQETQYF
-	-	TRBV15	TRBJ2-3	TGTGCCACCAGCAGAGTGGGGGATGGGGAGAGCGGACTCACAGATACGCAGTATTTT	CATSRVGDGESGLTDTQYF
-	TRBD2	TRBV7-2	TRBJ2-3	TGTGCCAGCAGCGCCAGCGGGAGATCCGTTACAGATACGCAGTATTTT	CASSASGRSVTDTQYF
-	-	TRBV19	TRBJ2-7	TGTGCCAGTAGTATAGATGGGGGAACCAACTACGAGCAGTACTTC	CASSIDGGTNYEQYF
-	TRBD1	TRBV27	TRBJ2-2	TGTGCCAGCAGTTACCCGGGACAGGGGGCGCCCGGGGAGCTGTTTTTT	CASSYPGQGAPGELFF
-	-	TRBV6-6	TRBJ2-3	TGTGCCAGCACCCCCGTACTCTCCGGCGATACGCAGTATTTT	CASTPVLSGDTQYF
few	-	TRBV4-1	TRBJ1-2	TGCGCCAGCAGCGATGGGCTCCTTAACACCTTC	CASSDGLLNTF
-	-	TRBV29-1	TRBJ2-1	TGCAGCGTTGAAGGTGGGGGCGGGAGCTCCTACAATGAGCAGTTCTTC	CSVEGGGGSSYNEQFF
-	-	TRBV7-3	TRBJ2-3	TGTGCCAGCAGCGCAGGCACAGATACGCAGTATTTT	CASSAGTDTQYF
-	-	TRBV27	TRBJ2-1	TGTGCCAGCAGTACATCCTACAATGAGCAGTTCTTC	CASSTSYNEQFF
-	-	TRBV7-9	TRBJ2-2	TGTGCCAGCTGTTCGGACACCGGGGAGCTGTTTTTT	CASCSDTGELFF
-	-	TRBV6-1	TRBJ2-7	TGTGCCAGCACAGATCCTCCGGGACACTTCTACGAGCAGTACTTC	CASTDPPGHFYEQYF
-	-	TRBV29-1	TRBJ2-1	TGCAGCGGGGAGGTGGAGGGACAAGGCAATGAGCAGTTCTTC	CSGEVEGQGNEQFF
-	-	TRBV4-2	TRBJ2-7	TGTGCCAGCAGCCAAGCGGTGTCCAGGGCTCTCTCCTACGAGCAGTACTTC	CASSQAVSRALSYEQYF
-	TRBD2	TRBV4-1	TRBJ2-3	TGCGCCAGCAGCCGTGGGGCGGGAGGCACAGATACGCAGTATTTT	CASSRGAGGTDTQYF
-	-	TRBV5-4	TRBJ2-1	TGTGCCAGCAGCTTGACGGACAATGAGCAGTTCTTC	CASSLTDNEQFF
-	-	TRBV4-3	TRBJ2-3	TGCGCCAGCAGCCACCTTTCCACAGATACGCAGTATTTT	CASSHLSTDTQYF
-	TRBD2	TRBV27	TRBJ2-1	TGTGCCAGCAGTTTAGTGGACCCTAGCGGCCCCAATGAGCAGTTCTTC	CASSLVDPSGPNEQFF
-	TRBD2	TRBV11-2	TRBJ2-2	TGTGCCAATCTCCGGCGGGAGGGGAGCGGGGCCGGGGAGCTGTTTTTT	CANLRREGSGAGELFF
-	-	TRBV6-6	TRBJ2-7	TGTGCCAGCAGTCCTGCGGGTGGGGCGTACGAGCAGTACTTC	CASSPAGGAYEQYF
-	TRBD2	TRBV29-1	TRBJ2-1	TGCAGCGTTGAGGTAGCGGGATTTGAACAGTTCTTC	CSVEVAGFEQFF
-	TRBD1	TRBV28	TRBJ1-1	TGTGCCAGCAGAGGGACAGCCAACACTGAAGCTTTCTTT	CASRGTANTEAFF
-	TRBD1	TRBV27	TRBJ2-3	TGTGCCAGCAGTTTACTTGGGACAGGAGCGGGTGATACGCAGTATTTT	CASSLLGTGAGDTQYF
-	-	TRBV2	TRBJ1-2	TGTGCCAGCAGTGAATCGCCCATCTATGGCTACACCTTC	CASSESPIYGYTF
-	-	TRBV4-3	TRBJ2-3	TGCGCCAGCAGCCAAGATGAGGGGAGGACAGATACGCAGTATTTT	CASSQDEGRTDTQYF
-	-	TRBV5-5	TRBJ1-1	TGTGCCAGCAGCTTGGAAGGGGCTACTGAAGCTTTCTTT	CASSLEGATEAFF
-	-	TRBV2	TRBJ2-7	TGTGCCAGCAGTGACTCCGGGACACGGGACGAGCAGTACTTC	CASSDSGTRDEQYF
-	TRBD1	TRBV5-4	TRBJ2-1	TGTGCCAGCAGCAACGGACAGGGGGCGGTTGAGCAGTTCTTC	CASSNGQGAVEQFF
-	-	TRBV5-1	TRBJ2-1	TGCGCCAGCAGCTTGGGACTAGGCGAAAATGAGCAGTTCTTC	CASSLGLGENEQFF
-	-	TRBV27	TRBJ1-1	TGTGCCAGCAGCCTAGGGTGGGGGGGCACTGAAGCTTTCTTT	CASSLGWGGTEAFF
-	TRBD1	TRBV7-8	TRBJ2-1	TGTGCCAGCCTAACGGGACAGAAGATCGAAAATGAGCAGTTCTTC	CASLTGQKIENEQFF
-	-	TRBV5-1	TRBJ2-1	TGCGCCAGCAGCTTGTCAGGGTACGTGGCTGAGCAGTTCTTC	CASSLSGYVAEQFF
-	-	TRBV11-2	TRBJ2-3	TGTGCCAGCAGCTTACCCACGCACACAGATACGCAGTATTTT	CASSLPTHTDTQYF
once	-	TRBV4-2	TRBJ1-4	TGTGCCAGCAGCCAAGAGTGGGCAGCAACTAATGAAAAACTGTTTTTT	CASSQEWAATNEKLFF
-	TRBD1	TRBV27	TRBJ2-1	TGTGCCAGCAGCTGGGGGACAGGGGGGATCAATGAGCAGTTCTTC	CASSWGTGGINEQFF
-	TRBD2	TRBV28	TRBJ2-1	TGTGCCAGCAGCCCTCAAGCGGGAGGCTACTACAATGAGCAGTTCTTC	CASSPQAGGYYNEQFF
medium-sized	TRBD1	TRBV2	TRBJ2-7	TGTGCCAGCAAGGGGACAGGGATCCTTGAGCAGTACTTC	CASKGTGILEQYF
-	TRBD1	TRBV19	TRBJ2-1	TGTGCCAGTAGTGCCGGGACAGGGGTATATGAGCAGTTCTTC	CASSAGTGVYEQFF
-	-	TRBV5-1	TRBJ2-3	TGCGCCAGCAGCCTCATGACAGGTACCACAGATACGCAGTATTTT	CASSLMTGTTDTQYF
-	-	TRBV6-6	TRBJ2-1	TGTGCCAGCAGTTCCCGGGGGGCGGGAGATGAGCAGTTCTTC	CASSSRGAGDEQFF
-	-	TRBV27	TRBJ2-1	TGTGCCAGCAGTTTATCACGCAATAATGAGCAGTTCTTC	CASSLSRNNEQFF
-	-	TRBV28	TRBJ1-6	TGTGCCAGCAGTAGACAGCCCCTATCACCCCTCCACTTT	CASSRQPLSPLHF
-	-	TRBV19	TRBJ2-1	TGTGCCAGTAGTATGGGAGGCTCCTACAATGAGCAGTTCTTC	CASSMGGSYNEQFF
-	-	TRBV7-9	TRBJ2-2	TGTGCCAGCAGCTGGATGGCCGGTCGGGGCGGGGAGCTGTTTTTT	CASSWMAGRGGELFF
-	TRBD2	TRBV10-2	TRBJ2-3	TGCGCCAGTTCGGGACTAGCGGGGCCCACAGATACGCAGTATTTT	CASSGLAGPTDTQYF
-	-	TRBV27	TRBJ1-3	TGTGCCAGCAGTTCTGGAAACACCATATATTTT	CASSSGNTIYF
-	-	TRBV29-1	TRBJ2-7	TGCAGCGTTGTCCCAGGAGGCTACGAGCAGTACTTC	CSVVPGGYEQYF
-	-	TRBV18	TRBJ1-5	TGTGCCAGCTCCCTTACGCGGATGGAGTATAGCAATCAGCCCCAGCATTTT	CASSLTRMEYSNQPQHF
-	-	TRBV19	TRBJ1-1	TGTGCCAGCCGGCAGGGCACTGAAGCTTTCTTT	CASRQGTEAFF
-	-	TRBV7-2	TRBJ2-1	TGTGCCAGCAGCTTAGTAAACAATGAGCAGTTCTTC	CASSLVNNEQFF
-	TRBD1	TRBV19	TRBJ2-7	TGTGCCAGTAGCCCAGGGACAGCCTACGAGCAGTACTTC	CASSPGTAYEQYF
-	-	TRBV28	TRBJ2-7	TGTGCCAGCAGGGGGCCTCGGTACGAGCAGTACTTC	CASRGPRYEQYF
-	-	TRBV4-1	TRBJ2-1	TGCGCCAGCAGCCAACCCGAGGCCTACAATGAGCAGTTCTTC	CASSQPEAYNEQFF